This T cell receptor beta chain appears in the sequencing data of a study of graft-versus-host responses after intestinal transplantation. In the study overall: Multivisceral, liver-intestinal, or isolated intestinal transplants were received by the recipients. Study-level points and caveats: There were GvH clones found in recipient marrow, and some of them appeared first in ileum or blood.

With regard to this clone: Its antigen remains unidentified.

The CDR3 runs to 11 residues. Per the germline V gene, CDR1 is SGHDN and CDR2 is FVKESK. Deletions cut 4 bases from V and 8 bases from J, with 8 bases between. Assay: immunoSEQ multiplex PCR; the TCRdb copy retains only in-frame clones and omits some. Among about 70,000 clones, around 91% were seen once, and the ten largest hold approximately 1.3%. This rearrangement joins TRBV14 to TRBJ1-1, with D unclear. The specimen comprised unstimulated CD8+ T cells sorted from spleen or lymph node cells, sampled before intestinal transplant. The receptor was isolated from a human donor who received an intestinal transplant. Written as DNA, the CDR3 is TGTGCCAGCAGCCCCGGGTCAGAAGCTTTCTTT. Its protein product is CASSPGSEAFF.